This TCR beta chain was identified in a study of blood T cell repertoires in COVID-19. A remark on this clone: A read error may account for a junction end that differs from germline.

Profiled with immunoSEQ multiplex PCR; TCRdb holds only in-frame clones, not every one. The sample has 200,000 to 250,000 clones, under 90% seen once; the top ten hold over 9.5%. Germline V lookup: CDR1 KGHSH, CDR2 LQKENI. The CDR3 is 15 amino acids. The specimen sequenced was peripheral blood. This chain connects TRBV18 to TRBJ2-4; D perhaps matches TRBD2 (7 bases). The source of this sequence is a woman aged 80 or over with COVID-19, enrolled during active disease. DNA of the CDR3: TGTGCCAGCTCCCCACCAGGGGACTATGGAAACATTCAGTACTTC. Amino acids: CASSPPGDYGNIQYF.